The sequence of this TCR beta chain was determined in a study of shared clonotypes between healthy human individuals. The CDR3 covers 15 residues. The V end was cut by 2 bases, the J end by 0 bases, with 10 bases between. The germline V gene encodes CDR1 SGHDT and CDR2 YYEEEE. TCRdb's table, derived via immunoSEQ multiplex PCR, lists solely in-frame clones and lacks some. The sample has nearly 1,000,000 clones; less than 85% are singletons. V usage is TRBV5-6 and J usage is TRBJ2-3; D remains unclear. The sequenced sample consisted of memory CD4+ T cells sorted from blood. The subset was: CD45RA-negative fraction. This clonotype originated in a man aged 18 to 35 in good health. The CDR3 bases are TGTGCCAGCAGCTTCGGTCTCCATAGCACAGATACGCAGTATTTT. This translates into CASSFGLHSTDTQYF.